The source of this T cell receptor beta chain is a study of blood T cell repertoires in COVID-19. Assay used: immunoSEQ multiplex PCR; TCRdb lists only in-frame clones, some missing. The sample shows approximately 76,000 clones, 70% to 90% of them seen only once. This CDR3 has 17 amino acids. Trimming shortened V by 5 bases and J by 7 bases, and 24 bases separated the two germline ends. Germline V CDR1 and CDR2: SGHVT, SQSDAQ. The chain couples TRBV7-4 to TRBJ1-5; the D gene is possibly TRBD1 (5 bases). The source is a man aged 80 or over in a cohort sampled during active COVID-19. The sample consisted of peripheral blood. The CDR3, as DNA: TGTGCCAGCAGCCCCCATAGCCGGGGCGGGACCGGGCAGCCCCAGCATTTT. Translated: CASSPHSRGGTGQPQHF.